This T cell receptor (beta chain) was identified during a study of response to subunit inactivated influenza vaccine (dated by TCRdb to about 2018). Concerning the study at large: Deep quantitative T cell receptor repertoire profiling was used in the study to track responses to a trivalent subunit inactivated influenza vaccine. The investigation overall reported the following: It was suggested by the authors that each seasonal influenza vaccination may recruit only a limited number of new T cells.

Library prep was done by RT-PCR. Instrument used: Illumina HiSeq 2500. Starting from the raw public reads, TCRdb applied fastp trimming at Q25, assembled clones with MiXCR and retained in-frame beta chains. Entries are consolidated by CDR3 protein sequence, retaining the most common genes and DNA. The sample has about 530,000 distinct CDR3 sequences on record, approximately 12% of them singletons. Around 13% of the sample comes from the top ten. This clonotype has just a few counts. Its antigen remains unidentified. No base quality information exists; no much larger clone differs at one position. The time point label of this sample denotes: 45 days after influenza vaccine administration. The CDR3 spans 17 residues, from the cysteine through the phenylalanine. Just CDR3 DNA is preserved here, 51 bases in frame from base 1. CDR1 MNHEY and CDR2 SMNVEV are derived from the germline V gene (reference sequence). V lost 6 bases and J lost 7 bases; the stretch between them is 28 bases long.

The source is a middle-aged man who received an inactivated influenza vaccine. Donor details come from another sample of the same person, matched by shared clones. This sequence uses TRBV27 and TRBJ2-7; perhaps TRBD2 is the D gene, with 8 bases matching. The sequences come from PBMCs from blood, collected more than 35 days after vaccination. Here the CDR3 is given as CASSAFRGTRSIQEQYF. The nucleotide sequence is TGTGCCAGCAGCGCATTCAGGGGGACTAGAAGTATTCAAGAGCAGTACTTC.